A selection of T cell receptor beta chains follows, all from one sample in a study of blood T cell repertoires in COVID-19. Sequencing was performed with immunoSEQ multiplex PCR; in TCRdb, only in-frame clones are kept and a portion is missing. The profile shows 120,000 or so clones, 75% to 90% of them singletons. The sequenced sample consisted of peripheral blood. All receptors derive from a woman aged 70 to 79 with acute or convalescent COVID-19. Both conserved end residues are part of each CDR3. Each record gives: J gene, D gene, clone size, V gene, CDR3 DNA, CDR3 protein. D genes are given only for firm matches. Clone size, where shown, is once, few, many, or a class for clones that have expanded.

J gene: TRBJ1-1; D gene: -; clone size: -; V gene: TRBV28; CDR3 DNA: TGTGCCAGCAGTTTCTTTGTCAGCGGGAACACTGAAGCTTTCTTT; CDR3 protein: CASSFFVSGNTEAFF
J gene: TRBJ2-7; D gene: TRBD1; clone size: once; V gene: TRBV28; CDR3 DNA: TGTGCCAGCAGAACCGTAACAGGGGCGTCCTACGAGCAGTACTTC; CDR3 protein: CASRTVTGASYEQYF
J gene: TRBJ1-2; D gene: -; clone size: -; V gene: TRBV6-5; CDR3 DNA: TGTGCCAGCAGTTACTCGTACAGGGAACACGGCTACACCTTC; CDR3 protein: CASSYSYREHGYTF
J gene: TRBJ1-5; D gene: -; clone size: -; V gene: TRBV11-2; CDR3 DNA: TGTGCCAGCAGCTTAGATACAGGGAGTAATCAGCCCCAGCATTTT; CDR3 protein: CASSLDTGSNQPQHF
J gene: TRBJ1-5; D gene: -; clone size: once; V gene: TRBV28; CDR3 DNA: TGTGCCAGCAGACTCGGGAATCAGCCCCAGCATTTT; CDR3 protein: CASRLGNQPQHF
J gene: TRBJ1-4; D gene: TRBD1; clone size: once; V gene: TRBV2; CDR3 DNA: TGTGCCAGCAGTTTTGGACAGGGCGCAACTAATGAAAAACTGTTTTTT; CDR3 protein: CASSFGQGATNEKLFF
J gene: TRBJ1-2; D gene: -; clone size: -; V gene: TRBV15; CDR3 DNA: TGTGCCACCAGCAGAGATCGAGGGTCCCCTTATGGCTACACCTTC; CDR3 protein: CATSRDRGSPYGYTF
J gene: TRBJ2-4; D gene: TRBD1; clone size: once; V gene: TRBV24-1; CDR3 DNA: TGTGCCACCAGTGATGCGACAGGGGGCGGAAACATTCAGTACTTC; CDR3 protein: CATSDATGGGNIQYF
J gene: TRBJ2-7; D gene: TRBD2; clone size: -; V gene: TRBV5-6; CDR3 DNA: TGTGCCAGCAGCTTAACAAGCGGGGCCTCCTACGAGCAGTACTTC; CDR3 protein: CASSLTSGASYEQYF
J gene: TRBJ1-1; D gene: TRBD1; clone size: -; V gene: TRBV5-5; CDR3 DNA: TGTGCCAGCAGCTTGGGGGACAGGGAACTTGAAGCTTTCTTT; CDR3 protein: CASSLGDRELEAFF
J gene: TRBJ2-1; D gene: -; clone size: -; V gene: TRBV24-1; CDR3 DNA: TGTGCCACCAGTGATTTGTTGGAGGTACAGTTCTTC; CDR3 protein: CATSDLLEVQFF
J gene: TRBJ1-3; D gene: -; clone size: -; V gene: TRBV19; CDR3 DNA: TGTGCCAGTAGTTTGCCTGGGGGCCTTGGAAACACCATATATTTT; CDR3 protein: CASSLPGGLGNTIYF
J gene: TRBJ1-6; D gene: TRBD1; clone size: -; V gene: TRBV10-3; CDR3 DNA: TGTGCCATCAGTGATTCCGGACAGGGGGACTCACCCCTCCACTTT; CDR3 protein: CAISDSGQGDSPLHF
J gene: TRBJ2-3; D gene: -; clone size: once; V gene: TRBV9; CDR3 DNA: TGTGCCAGCAGCGTAGTACTACACACAGATACGCAGTATTTT; CDR3 protein: CASSVVLHTDTQYF
J gene: TRBJ1-1; D gene: -; clone size: -; V gene: TRBV2; CDR3 DNA: TGTGCCAGCAGACCCAGGGCCAGCGACCCAGAAGCTTTCTTT; CDR3 protein: CASRPRASDPEAFF
J gene: TRBJ2-5; D gene: -; clone size: -; V gene: TRBV6-2/TRBV6-3; CDR3 DNA: TGTGCCAGCAGTTACATAGGGGCAGGGCAAGAGACCCAGTACTTC; CDR3 protein: CASSYIGAGQETQYF
J gene: TRBJ1-6; D gene: TRBD1; clone size: few; V gene: TRBV5-6; CDR3 DNA: TGTGCCAGCAGCTGGGAACTGGGGACAGGGGATTCACCCCTCCACTTT; CDR3 protein: CASSWELGTGDSPLHF